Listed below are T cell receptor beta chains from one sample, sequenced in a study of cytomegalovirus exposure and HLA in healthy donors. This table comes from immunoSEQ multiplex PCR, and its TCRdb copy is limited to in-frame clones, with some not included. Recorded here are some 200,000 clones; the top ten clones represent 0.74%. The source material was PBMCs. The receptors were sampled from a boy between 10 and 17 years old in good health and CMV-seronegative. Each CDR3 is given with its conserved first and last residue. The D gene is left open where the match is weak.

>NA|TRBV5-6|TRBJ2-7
TGTGCCAGCAGCTTGGATGGGCGATACGAGCAGTACTTC
CASSLDGRYEQYF
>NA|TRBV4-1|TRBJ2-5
TGCGCCAGCAGCCAAGGGGCCGGCGTGTGGGAGACCCAGTACTTC
CASSQGAGVWETQYF
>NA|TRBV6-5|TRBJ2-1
TGTGCCAGCAGTCCCCTTTGGGGCGACTACAATGAGCAGTTCTTC
CASSPLWGDYNEQFF
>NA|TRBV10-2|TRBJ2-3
TGCGCCAGCAGCCTAGGGGCTAGCACAGATACGCAGTATTTT
CASSLGASTDTQYF
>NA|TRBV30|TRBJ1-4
TGTGCCTTAATAACAGTGCGTGGCGAAAAACTGTTTTTT
CALITVRGEKLFF
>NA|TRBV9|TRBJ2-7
TGTGCCAGCAGCGTAGGGGCAGGGGGGCGCTACGAGCAGTACTTC
CASSVGAGGRYEQYF
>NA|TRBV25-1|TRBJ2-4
TGTGCCAGCAGTGATTCCCAGGATGCCGGAGCCAAAAACATTCAGTACTTC
CASSDSQDAGAKNIQYF
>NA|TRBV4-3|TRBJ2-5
TGCGCCAGCAGCCAAGAAGTGCAGCGAGTAGGAGAGACCCAGTACTTC
CASSQEVQRVGETQYF
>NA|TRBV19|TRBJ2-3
TGTGCCAGTAGTATAGATCACAGGGGACTCCTAGATACGCAGTATTTT
CASSIDHRGLLDTQYF
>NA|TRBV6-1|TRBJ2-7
TGTGCCAGCGGAGGTACTAAATTACCCTACGAGCAGTACTTC
CASGGTKLPYEQYF
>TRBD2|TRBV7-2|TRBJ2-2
TGTGCCAGCAGCTTAGTAATTGGTAGCGGGAGATACACCGGGGAGCTGTTTTTT
CASSLVIGSGRYTGELFF
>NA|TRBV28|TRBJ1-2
TGTGCCAGCAGTTTTAGCTTTCGGGGGGGAGACTATAGCTACACCTTC
CASSFSFRGGDYSYTF
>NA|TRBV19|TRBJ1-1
TGTGCCTCCTGCGGGGGTTGGACTGAAGCTTTCTTT
CASCGGWTEAFF
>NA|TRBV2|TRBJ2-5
TGTGCCCGCTCTGCAGGGATACAAGAGACCCAGTACTTC
CARSAGIQETQYF
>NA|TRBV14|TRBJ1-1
TGTGCCAGCAGGTACGGGACTTCTTTTGGAGCTTTCTTT
CASRYGTSFGAFF
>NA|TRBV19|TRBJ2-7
TGTGCCAGTAGCATCGGGACTCCCCCCTACGAGCAGTACTTC
CASSIGTPPYEQYF
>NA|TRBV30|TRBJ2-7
TGTGCCTGGAGAGTAGACAGACCCTACGAGCAGTACTTC
CAWRVDRPYEQYF
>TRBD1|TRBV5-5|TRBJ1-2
TGTGCCAGCAGCTGGGGCCGCGGACAGGGGATGAGGGGCTACACCTTC
CASSWGRGQGMRGYTF
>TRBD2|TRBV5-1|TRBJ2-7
TGCGCCAGCAGAGCCGACTGGCGGGGGGCCTCCTACGAGCAGTACTTC
CASRADWRGASYEQYF
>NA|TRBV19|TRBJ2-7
TGTGCCAGTAACTCCGGACAGGCGGGACCTCGCGAGCAGTACTTC
CASNSGQAGPREQYF
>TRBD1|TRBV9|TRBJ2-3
TGTGCCAGCAGCCTTACAGGGGGCACAGATACGCAGTATTTT
CASSLTGGTDTQYF
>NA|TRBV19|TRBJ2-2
TGTGCCAGTAGTATAGTACTAATAGGGACTGAGACCGGGGAGCTGTTTTTT
CASSIVLIGTETGELFF
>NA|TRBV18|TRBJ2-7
TGTGCCAGCTCACCGGGCGTTTACGAGCAGTACTTC
CASSPGVYEQYF
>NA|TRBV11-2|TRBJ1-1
TGTGCCAGCAGCTTATTCGATGGCACAGAAAAAATGAACACTGAAGCTTTCTTT
CASSLFDGTEKMNTEAFF
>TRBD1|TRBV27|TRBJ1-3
TGTGCCAGCAGGAATGGAAGACAGGGAGGAAACACCATATATTTT
CASRNGRQGGNTIYF
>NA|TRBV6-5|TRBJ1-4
TGTGCCAGCAGTTACAGCAGGGCTGCTGAAAAACTGTTTTTT
CASSYSRAAEKLFF
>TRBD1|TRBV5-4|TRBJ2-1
TGTGCCAGCAGCCCGGGACAGGGGACCTACAATGAGCAGTTCTTC
CASSPGQGTYNEQFF
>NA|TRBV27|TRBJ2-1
TGTGCCAGCAGTTTCCGCTCCTACAATGAGCAGTTCTTC
CASSFRSYNEQFF
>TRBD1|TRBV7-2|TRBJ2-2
TGTGCCAGCAGCTCGCGCGCCGCAGGGGGCACCGGGGAGCTGTTTTTT
CASSSRAAGGTGELFF
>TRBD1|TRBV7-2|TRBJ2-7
TGTGCCAGCAGTCTCACAGGGGGCTACGAGCAGTACTTC
CASSLTGGYEQYF
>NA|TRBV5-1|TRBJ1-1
TGCGCCAGCAGCTTGGAGAGGACCGGGGACACTGAAGCTTTCTTT
CASSLERTGDTEAFF
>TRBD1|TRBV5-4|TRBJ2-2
TGTGCCAGCCGACAGGGGGCTGGGGGCACCGGGGAGCTGTTTTTT
CASRQGAGGTGELFF
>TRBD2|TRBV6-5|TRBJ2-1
TGTGCCAGCAGGGACGCTAGCGGGGGTCAGGTGGAGCAGTTCTTC
CASRDASGGQVEQFF
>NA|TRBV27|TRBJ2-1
TGTGCCAGCAGTGGAAGCCAGACATCCTACAATGAGCAGTTCTTC
CASSGSQTSYNEQFF
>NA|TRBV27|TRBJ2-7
TGTGCCAGCAGTTCGAGCAGGGCCTACGAGCAGTACTTC
CASSSSRAYEQYF
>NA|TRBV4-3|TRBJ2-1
TGCGCCAGCAGCCAAGCTGTGGGTTCAGGCCGGAATGAGCAGTTCTTC
CASSQAVGSGRNEQFF
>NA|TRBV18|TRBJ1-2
TGTGCCAGCTCACCGACCGAGGACAGCCGCTATGGCTACACCTTC
CASSPTEDSRYGYTF
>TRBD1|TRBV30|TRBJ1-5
TGTGCCTGGAGTGTGGACAGGGCCCGCAATCAGCCCCAGCATTTT
CAWSVDRARNQPQHF
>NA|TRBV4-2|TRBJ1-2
TGTGCCAGCAGCCAGGACATGGTGGGTATGGATGGCTACACCTTC
CASSQDMVGMDGYTF
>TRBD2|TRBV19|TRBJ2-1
TGTGCCAGTAGAGCGGGGGCCTCTGAGCAGTTCTTC
CASRAGASEQFF